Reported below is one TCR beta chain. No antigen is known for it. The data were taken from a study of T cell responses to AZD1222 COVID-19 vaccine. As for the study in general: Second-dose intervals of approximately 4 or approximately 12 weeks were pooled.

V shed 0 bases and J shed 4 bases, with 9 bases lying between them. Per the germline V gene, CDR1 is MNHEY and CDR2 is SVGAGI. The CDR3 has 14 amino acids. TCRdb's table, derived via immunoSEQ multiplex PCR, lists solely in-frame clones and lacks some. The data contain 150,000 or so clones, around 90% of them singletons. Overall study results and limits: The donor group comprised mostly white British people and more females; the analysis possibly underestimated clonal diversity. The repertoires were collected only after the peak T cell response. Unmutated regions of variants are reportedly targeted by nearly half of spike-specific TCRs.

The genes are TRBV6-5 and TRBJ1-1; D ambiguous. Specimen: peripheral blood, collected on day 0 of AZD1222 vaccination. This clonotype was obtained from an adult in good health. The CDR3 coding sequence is TGTGCCAGCAGTTACTCGCGGGTTGGCACTGAAGCTTTCTTT. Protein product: CASSYSRVGTEAFF.